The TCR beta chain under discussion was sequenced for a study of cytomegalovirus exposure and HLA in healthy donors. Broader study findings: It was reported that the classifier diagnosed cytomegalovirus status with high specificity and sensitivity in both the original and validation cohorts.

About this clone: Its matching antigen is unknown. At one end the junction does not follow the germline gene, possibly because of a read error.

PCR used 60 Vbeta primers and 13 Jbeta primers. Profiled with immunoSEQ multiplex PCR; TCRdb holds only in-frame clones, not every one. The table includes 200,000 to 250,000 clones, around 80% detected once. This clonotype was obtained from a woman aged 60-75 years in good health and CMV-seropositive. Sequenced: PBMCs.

CDR3: CASSLAVRYNEQLF. The CDR3 bases are TGTGCCAGCTCCTTAGCAGTGCGCTACAATGAGCAGCTCTTC. V gene TRBV6-1 combines with J gene TRBJ2-1; D gene unclear. This CDR3 contains 14 residues. CDR1 is MNHNS and CDR2 is SASEGT in the germline V gene.